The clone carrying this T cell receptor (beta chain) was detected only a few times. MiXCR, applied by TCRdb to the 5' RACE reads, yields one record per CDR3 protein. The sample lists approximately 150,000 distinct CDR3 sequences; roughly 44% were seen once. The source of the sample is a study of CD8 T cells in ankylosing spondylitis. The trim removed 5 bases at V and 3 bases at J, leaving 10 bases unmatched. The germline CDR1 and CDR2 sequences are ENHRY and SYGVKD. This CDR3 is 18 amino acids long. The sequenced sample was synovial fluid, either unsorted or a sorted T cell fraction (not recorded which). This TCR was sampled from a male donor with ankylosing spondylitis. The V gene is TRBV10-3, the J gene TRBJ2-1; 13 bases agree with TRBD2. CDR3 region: CAISRVRLAGGFYNEQFF. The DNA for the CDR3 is TGTGCCATCAGTAGAGTGAGACTAGCGGGAGGATTCTACAATGAGCAGTTCTTC.